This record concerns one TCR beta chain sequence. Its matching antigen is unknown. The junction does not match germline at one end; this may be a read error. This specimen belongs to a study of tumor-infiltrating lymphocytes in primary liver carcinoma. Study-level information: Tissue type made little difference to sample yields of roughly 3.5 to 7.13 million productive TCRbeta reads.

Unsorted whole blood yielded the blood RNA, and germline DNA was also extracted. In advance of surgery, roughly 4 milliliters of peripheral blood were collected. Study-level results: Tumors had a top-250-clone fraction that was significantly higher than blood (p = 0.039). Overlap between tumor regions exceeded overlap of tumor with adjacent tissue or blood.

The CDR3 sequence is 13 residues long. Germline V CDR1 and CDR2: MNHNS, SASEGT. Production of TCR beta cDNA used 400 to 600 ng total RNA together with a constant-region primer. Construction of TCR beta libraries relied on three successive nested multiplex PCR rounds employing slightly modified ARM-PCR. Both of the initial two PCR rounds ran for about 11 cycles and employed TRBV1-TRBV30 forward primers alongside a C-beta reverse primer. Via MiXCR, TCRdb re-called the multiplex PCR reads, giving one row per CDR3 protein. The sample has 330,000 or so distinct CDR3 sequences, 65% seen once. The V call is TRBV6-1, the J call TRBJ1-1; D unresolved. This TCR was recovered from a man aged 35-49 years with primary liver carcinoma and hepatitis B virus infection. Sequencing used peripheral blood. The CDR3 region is CASSEGVNIEAFF. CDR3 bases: TGTGCCAGCAGTGAAGGAGTGAACATTGAAGCTTTCTTT.